The sequence of this T cell receptor beta chain was determined in a study of Graves' ophthalmopathy and Graves' hyperthyroidism. Amplification of TCR beta CDR3 regions used RNA transcripts. HTBI primers served in a first-round RT-PCR, which a second-round multiplex PCR followed. MiXCR was run by TCRdb on the multiplex PCR reads, yielding one entry per CDR3 protein. Found here are some 370,000 distinct CDR3 sequences, 17% of them singletons; the top ten hold 2.4%. This clonotype was picked up many times. No donor had other autoimmune disease, uncontrolled infection, pregnancy or lactation. The germline gives CDR1 MNHNS, CDR2 SASEGT. This CDR3 has 14 residues. Trimming took off 7 bases at V and 0 bases at J, with 11 bases between the two ends.

The V gene is TRBV6-1, the J gene TRBJ2-3; D gene unclear. This clonotype was sampled from an adult woman with stable Graves' hyperthyroidism. Sequencing was done on a sample of peripheral blood. The CDR3 bases are TGTGCCAGCAACCGGGTGGGGAGCACAGATACGCAGTATTTT. Protein product: CASNRVGSTDTQYF.